The clone carrying this TCR beta chain was observed once. This entry is derived from a study of blood T cell repertoires in COVID-19. Using immunoSEQ multiplex PCR, the repertoire was profiled, and TCRdb retains in-frame clones only, with some absent. In the table there are about 120,000 clones, about 86% of which are singletons. V was trimmed by 7 bases and J by 0 bases, leaving 13 bases between them. Germline-derived CDR1 and CDR2 are MNHEY and SMNVEV (reference sequence). This CDR3 spans 15 amino acids. This receptor was obtained from a woman aged 45-65 years with active or convalescent COVID-19. The rearrangement joins TRBV27 to TRBJ2-1; D is undetermined. The specimen sequenced was peripheral blood. The CDR3 protein is CASTGAYGSYNEQFF. CDR3 DNA sequence: TGTGCCAGCACCGGAGCATATGGCTCCTACAATGAGCAGTTCTTC.